This T cell receptor beta chain was captured in a study of T cells in Graves' hyperthyroidism and ophthalmopathy. About the study: It was at initial diagnosis, before any treatment, that peripheral blood was collected.

Exclusions: uncontrolled infection, other autoimmune disease, pregnancy, lactation. There were TCR beta CDR3 regions amplified from RNA transcripts. The TCR CDR3 first-round RT-PCR relied on the HTBI primer set. MiXCR, run by TCRdb on the multiplex PCR reads, gives a single entry per CDR3 protein. The sample has 300,000 to 450,000 distinct CDR3 sequences; about 15% are singletons. Germline CDR1 is DFQATT and CDR2 is SNEGSKA (reference sequence). The CDR3 loop spans 13 amino acids. The V call is TRBV20-1, the J call TRBJ2-4; 7 bases are a match to TRBD1. The J call is doubtful: the DNA matches TRBJ2-1 better. The sample consisted of blood. The TCR was taken from a woman in her sixties or seventies with Graves' hyperthyroidism. For the CDR3, the DNA is TGCAGTGCTAGTACCGGGACAGAATTCCTTCAGTTCTTC. Its translation: CSASTGTEFLQFF.